What follows is one T cell receptor (beta chain) and its context. Germline V lookup: CDR1 MGHDK, CDR2 SYGVNS. V lost 6 bases to trimming and J lost 3 bases; unmatched junction nucleotides: 7. The CDR3 covers 16 residues. The record originates from a study of T cells in Graves' hyperthyroidism and ophthalmopathy. The CDR3 regions of TCR beta were amplified from RNA transcripts. With the HTBI primer set, the TCR CDR3 went through a first round of RT-PCR. Using its own MiXCR run on the multiplex PCR reads, TCRdb lists one record per CDR3 protein. The repertoire has nearly 750,000 distinct CDR3 sequences, about 35% of them found once; the top ten carry about a third.

The rearrangement uses TRBV25-1 and TRBJ2-5, with 13 bases fitting TRBD2. The sample consisted of blood. The source of this sequence is a woman aged 40-49 years with Graves' hyperthyroidism. CDR3 sequence: CASSLTSGGPKETQYF. The CDR3 region has the DNA TGTGCCAGCAGCTTGACTAGCGGGGGGCCAAAAGAGACCCAGTACTTC.